Each of the 29 T cell receptor beta chains below was sequenced from the same sample in a study of T-cell reconstitution after alpha-beta-depleted transplantation in children. Using unique molecular identifiers, the investigators prepared the TCRbeta library. TCRdb redid the calling of the PCR reads with MiXCR, one entry per CDR3 protein. The table includes some 520,000 distinct CDR3 sequences, 32% detected once. The sequences come from PBMCs from the stem cell graft donor, collected from the stem cell graft. Receptors were obtained from a human donor who donated a stem cell graft to a child with aplastic anemia.

The chain uses TRBV20-1 and TRBJ2-5, with a tentative D call TRBD2 (6 bases). CDR3 length: 17 residues. From germline, CDR1 is DFQATT and CDR2 SNEGSKA (reference sequence). V was pared by 4 bases and J by 1 base, with 22 bases between. CDR3 bases: TGCAGTGCTAAGAGTGGGGTTTGGGGGGAACTCCAAGAGACCCAGTACTTC. Encoded protein: CSAKSGVWGELQETQYF.

V gene TRBV29-1 combines with J gene TRBJ1-2, with 8 bases that match TRBD1. CDR1 is SQVTM, CDR2 ANQGSEA, per germline. The V and J ends lost 5 bases and 0 bases, in that order; junction bases with no gene match: 5. The CDR3 covers 14 residues. The chain's CDR3 is CSVWPDRANYGYTF. The CDR3 region has the DNA TGCAGCGTTTGGCCGGACAGGGCTAACTATGGCTACACCTTC.

This sequence joins TRBV29-1 and TRBJ2-7; 11 bases line up with TRBD2. The CDR3 has 14 residues. Germline CDR1 is SQVTM and CDR2 is ANQGSEA. V gave up 7 bases and J gave up 6 bases; unmatched junction bases: 11. CDR3 sequence (DNA): TGCAGCGCCGGGACTAGCGGCCGTCGCCGCGAGCAGTACTTC. Protein: CSAGTSGRRREQYF.

This clonotype was picked up a small number of times. V and J are TRBV20-1 and TRBJ2-7; no definite D call. V lost 3 bases to trimming and J lost 3 bases, with 6 bases between them. This CDR3 contains 11 residues. Germline V gene lookup returns CDR1 DFQATT and CDR2 SNEGSKA (reference sequence). Here the CDR3 reads CSASPVYEQYF. CDR3 sequence (DNA): TGCAGTGCTAGTCCCGTCTACGAGCAGTACTTC.

There are a few counts of this clonotype. V usage is TRBV9 and J usage is TRBJ2-1, with TRBD2 matching over 12 bases. The ends lost 0 bases at V and 7 bases at J; junction bases unmatched: 2. This CDR3 is built from 15 residues. Germline V lookup: CDR1 SGDLS, CDR2 YYNGEE. The chain's CDR3 is CASSVASGRGNEQFF. CDR3 nucleotide sequence: TGTGCCAGCAGCGTAGCTAGCGGGAGGGGTAATGAGCAGTTCTTC.

V gene TRBV19 combines with J gene TRBJ2-6; 9 bases match TRBD1. Germline loops: CDR1 LNHDA, CDR2 SQIVND (reference sequence). V lost 9 bases, J lost 0 bases, and 6 bases stayed unmatched. The CDR3 contains 16 residues. The CDR3 loop is CASRDRVISGANVLTF. The DNA for the CDR3 is TGTGCCAGCCGGGACAGGGTAATCTCTGGGGCCAACGTCCTGACTTTC.

The V and J genes are TRBV14 and TRBJ2-3, with D tentatively TRBD2 (6 bases). Germline CDR1 SGHDN, CDR2 FVKESK. The CDR3 is 14 amino acids. V dropped 4 bases and J dropped 5 bases, with 13 bases sitting between them. CDR3 DNA sequence: TGTGCCAGCAGCCCGGGGGTCCTTGGAGATACGCAGTATTTT. Amino acid sequence: CASSPGVLGDTQYF.

The chain carries TRBV4-3 and TRBJ2-2, with 10 bases identical to TRBD2. This CDR3 is built from 18 residues. In germline, CDR1 is LGHNA, CDR2 YSLEER. V shed 0 bases and J 6 bases; nucleotides not matched to a gene: 10. CDR3 protein: CASSQEPLLAGRSGELFF. CDR3 bases: TGCGCCAGCAGCCAAGAGCCCCTACTAGCGGGAAGGTCCGGGGAGCTGTTTTTT.

This clonotype was counted between two and nine times. The J gene is TRBJ2-7, the V gene TRBV12-3 or TRBV12-4; 8 bases line up with TRBD1. V lost 6 bases to trimming and J lost 2 bases; unmatched junction nucleotides: 9. The CDR3 loop spans 15 amino acids. In nucleotides, the CDR3 is TGTGCCAGCAGCTTTCGGACAGGGAGTACCTACGAGCAGTACTTC. Translation: CASSFRTGSTYEQYF.

The rearrangement links TRBV20-1 to TRBJ1-2, with a weak D call TRBD1 (5 bases). The V and J ends lost 6 bases and 3 bases respectively, with 14 bases between them. Germline V lookup: CDR1 DFQATT, CDR2 SNEGSKA (reference sequence). CDR3 length equals 13 residues. The CDR3 region is CSAGTGAYYGYTF. The DNA of the CDR3 is TGCAGTGCCGGGACGGGAGCTTACTATGGCTACACCTTC.

The chain uses TRBV20-1 and TRBJ2-1; D possibly uses TRBD1 or TRBD2 (5 bases each). CDR1 is DFQATT, CDR2 SNEGSKA, per germline (reference sequence). The ends were cut back, 3 bases at V and 3 bases at J, with 12 bases in the middle. The CDR3 contains 14 residues. This CDR3 reads CSASLGPYYNEQFF. CDR3 DNA: TGCAGTGCTAGTTTGGGACCCTACTACAATGAGCAGTTCTTC.

V is TRBV20-1 and J is TRBJ1-5, with no clear D. This CDR3 has 14 amino acids. Per the germline V gene, CDR1 is DFQATT and CDR2 is SNEGSKA (reference sequence). V lost 0 bases to trimming and J lost 4 bases, with 10 bases between them. CDR3 region: CSARDPRRNQPQHF. The CDR3 DNA is TGCAGTGCTAGAGATCCACGGAGAAATCAGCCCCAGCATTTT.

The genes are TRBV18 and TRBJ1-3; D remains unclear. CDR3 size: 16 residues. Germline V gene sequence: CDR1 KGHSH, CDR2 LQKENI. The ends were cut back, 0 bases at V and 0 bases at J, with 9 bases in the middle. CDR3 in amino acids: CASSPPALVSGNTIYF. CDR3 in DNA: TGTGCCAGCTCACCACCGGCGCTCGTCTCTGGAAACACCATATATTTT.

This chain joins TRBV7-2 and TRBJ2-1, with D tentatively TRBD2 (6 bases). The CDR3 is made up of 17 amino acids. V shed 0 bases and J shed 0 bases, with 12 bases lying between them. Germline V gene data show CDR1 as SGHTA and CDR2 as FQGNSA. The CDR3 nucleotides read TGTGCCAGCAGCTTAGCTTGGCTAGCGAACTCCTACAATGAGCAGTTCTTC. It translates to CASSLAWLANSYNEQFF.

This clonotype came up once. This chain connects TRBV5-1 to TRBJ1-3, with D unresolved. Trimming cost V 5 bases and J 0 bases, with 9 bases left between them. The germline CDR1 and CDR2 sequences are SGHRS and YFSETQ. CDR3 length: 14 residues. In nucleotides, the CDR3 is TGCGCCAGCAGAAGGGAAAGCTCTGGAAACACCATATATTTT. This sequence encodes CASRRESSGNTIYF.

There are a few counts of this clonotype. This chain connects TRBV4-1 to TRBJ1-2; D is unclear. Trimming pared 3 bases from V and 6 bases from J, leaving 14 bases between. The CDR3 consists of 14 residues. Germline V CDR1 and CDR2: MGHRA, YSYEKL. CDR3 sequence (DNA): TGCGCCAGCAGCCATTCCACTGGAGTGGATGGCTACACCTTC. As protein: CASSHSTGVDGYTF.

CDR3 bases: TGTGCCAGCACCCCTGGCAGGCTCGGCGAAAAACTGTTTTTT. This encodes CASTPGRLGEKLFF. The chain joins TRBV27 to TRBJ1-4; D not certain. The CDR3 has 14 residues. Germline V CDR1 and CDR2: MNHEY, SMNVEV (reference sequence). The V gene lost 7 bases and the J gene lost 8 bases, with 17 bases spanning the gap.

This clonotype has just a few counts. This rearrangement joins TRBV7-2 to TRBJ2-5; TRBD2 matches 10 bases. Germline V gene data show CDR1 as SGHTA and CDR2 as FQGNSA. Trimming took 1 base from V and 3 from J; bases not matched to a gene: 5. The CDR3 has 16 residues. CDR3 sequence (DNA): TGTGCCAGCAGCTTAGGGGTACTAGCGGGAAAAGAGACCCAGTACTTC. This sequence encodes CASSLGVLAGKETQYF.

The J gene is TRBJ1-2, the V gene TRBV12-3 or TRBV12-4; 7 bases fit TRBD1. V trimming: 7 bases; J trimming: 4 bases; junction bases outside the gene matches: 9. The CDR3 extends over 14 amino acids. The CDR3 nucleotides read TGTGCCAGCAATCGAGGGGGCAGCTCCTATGGCTACACCTTC. It specifies CASNRGGSSYGYTF.

Only a few counts were recorded for this clonotype. The chain combines TRBV9 with TRBJ2-1; weak D call: TRBD2 (6 bases). This CDR3 contains 15 residues. Germline CDR1 reads SGDLS; CDR2 reads YYNGEE. V dropped 0 bases and J dropped 5 bases, with 12 bases sitting between them. CDR3 nucleotides: TGTGCCAGCAGCGTAGGGAGATGGGGGGACAATGAGCAGTTCTTC. This encodes CASSVGRWGDNEQFF.

J is TRBJ2-5 and V is TRBV29-1, with D possibly being TRBD1 or TRBD2 (5 bases each). The CDR3 has 14 residues. Trimming took 5 bases from V and 1 from J, leaving 14 bases between them. Germline CDR1 is SQVTM and CDR2 is ANQGSEA. The CDR3 here is CSVTGDGPQETQYF. DNA of the CDR3: TGCAGCGTTACTGGGGACGGACCCCAAGAGACCCAGTACTTC.

The V gene is TRBV6-1, the J gene TRBJ1-4, with D perhaps TRBD1 (6 bases). V gave up 5 bases and J gave up 7 bases, with 23 bases separating them. The CDR3 totals 17 residues. Germline V lookup: CDR1 MNHNS, CDR2 SASEGT. The CDR3 loop reads CASSLRGQPLLAEKLFF. DNA for the CDR3: TGTGCCAGCAGTCTAAGAGGACAGCCCTTGCTGGCTGAAAAACTGTTTTTT.

The chain couples TRBV6-5 to TRBJ1-2; TRBD1 is a possible D gene (5 bases). CDR3 length equals 14 residues. Trimming took off 2 bases at V and 8 bases at J, with 15 bases between the two ends. Germline assignment: CDR1 MNHEY and CDR2 SVGAGI. The CDR3 loop reads CASSYQRGSQGYTF. CDR3 nucleotides: TGTGCCAGCAGTTACCAAAGGGGATCCCAGGGCTACACCTTC.

J is TRBJ1-5 and V is TRBV6-1; D may be TRBD1 (6 bases). Deletions cut 8 bases from V and 4 bases from J, with 6 bases between. The germline V gene has CDR1 MNHNS and CDR2 SASEGT. This CDR3 has 11 amino acids. The CDR3 spells CASQGNQPQHF. The DNA for the CDR3 is TGTGCCAGCCAGGGGAATCAGCCCCAGCATTTT.

The count of this clonotype is one. The chain recombines TRBV6-2 or TRBV6-3 with TRBJ2-5, with 8 positions matching TRBD2. The germline gives CDR1 MNHEY, CDR2 SVGEGT. The CDR3 loop spans 20 amino acids. J was trimmed by 1 base and V by 6 bases; bases with no gene match: 22. The CDR3 DNA follows: TGTGCCAGCAGGGCGCCTTTTTGGTCTAGCGGGTCGTACTCCCAAGAGACCCAGTACTTC. It encodes CASRAPFWSSGSYSQETQYF.

The chain recombines TRBV28 with TRBJ2-7, with TRBD1 as a possible D gene (5 bases). V was pared by 5 bases and J by 4 bases, with 12 bases between. CDR1 MDHEN and CDR2 SYDVKM come from the germline V gene. CDR3 length equals 13 residues. This chain's CDR3 is CASSPRTNYEQYV. The DNA for the CDR3 is TGTGCCAGCAGTCCTCGGACAAATTACGAGCAGTACGTC.

In this sample, this clonotype turned up many times. CDR3 DNA sequence: TGTGCCAGCAGCTTAGCCCCGAAGGCAGAGACCCAGTACTTC. Residues: CASSLAPKAETQYF. The chain recombines TRBV7-7 with TRBJ2-5, with D uncertain. Germline CDR1 and CDR2: SSHAT and FNYEAQ (reference sequence). V lost 0 bases and J lost 4, with 9 bases in between. The CDR3 spans 14 residues.

The rearrangement links TRBV29-1 to TRBJ1-2; D possibly corresponds to TRBD1 (5 bases). Germline V gene sequence: CDR1 SQVTM, CDR2 ANQGSEA. V shed 5 bases and J shed 3 bases, with 7 bases lying between them. This CDR3 has 11 amino acids. This CDR3 is CSVKGDYGYTF. CDR3 coding DNA: TGCAGCGTTAAAGGGGACTATGGCTACACCTTC.

CDR3 DNA sequence: TGTGCCAGCAGCAACCTACAGGAAAATTCCTACAATGAGCAGTTCTTC. Protein: CASSNLQENSYNEQFF. The chain is built from TRBV21-1 and TRBJ2-1; the table calls TRBD1, which could not be checked here. TRBV21-1 constitutes a pseudogene. The CDR3 spans 16 residues.